This T cell receptor (beta chain) derives from a study of shared clonotypes between healthy human individuals. Libraries were prepared by immunoSEQ multiplex PCR; TCRdb keeps only in-frame clonotypes and omits some of them. The sample has under 700,000 clones, roughly 95% seen once. Deletions cut 3 bases from V and 3 bases from J, with 18 bases between. Germline V gene data show CDR1 as WNHNN and CDR2 as SYGVQD (reference sequence). This CDR3 comprises 16 residues. Only CD45RO-negative cells positively selected for CCR7 counted as naive CD8 cells, so terminally differentiated effector memory CD45RA+ cells were excluded.

The sample taken for sequencing was naive CD8+ T cells sorted from blood. The chain employs TRBV10-1 and TRBJ2-7; either TRBD1 or TRBD2 may supply D (5 bases each). The clonotype originates from a woman in her twenties or thirties in good health. The CDR3 reads CASSESGTWGHYEQYF. The CDR3 bases are TGCGCCAGCAGTGAATCCGGGACCTGGGGCCACTACGAGCAGTACTTC.